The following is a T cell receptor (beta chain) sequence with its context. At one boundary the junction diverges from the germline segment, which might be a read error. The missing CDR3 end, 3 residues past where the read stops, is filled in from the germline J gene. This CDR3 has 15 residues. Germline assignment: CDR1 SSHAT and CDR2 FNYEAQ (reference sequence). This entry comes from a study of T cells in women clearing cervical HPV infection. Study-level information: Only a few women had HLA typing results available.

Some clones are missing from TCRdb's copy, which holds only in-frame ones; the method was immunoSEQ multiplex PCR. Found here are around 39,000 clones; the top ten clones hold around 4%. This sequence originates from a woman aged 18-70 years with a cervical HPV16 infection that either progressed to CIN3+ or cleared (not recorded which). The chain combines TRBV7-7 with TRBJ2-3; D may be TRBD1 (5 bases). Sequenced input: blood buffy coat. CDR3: CASSLNQGLTDTQYF. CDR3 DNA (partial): TGTGCTAGCAGCTTAAATCAGGGATTGACAGATACG.